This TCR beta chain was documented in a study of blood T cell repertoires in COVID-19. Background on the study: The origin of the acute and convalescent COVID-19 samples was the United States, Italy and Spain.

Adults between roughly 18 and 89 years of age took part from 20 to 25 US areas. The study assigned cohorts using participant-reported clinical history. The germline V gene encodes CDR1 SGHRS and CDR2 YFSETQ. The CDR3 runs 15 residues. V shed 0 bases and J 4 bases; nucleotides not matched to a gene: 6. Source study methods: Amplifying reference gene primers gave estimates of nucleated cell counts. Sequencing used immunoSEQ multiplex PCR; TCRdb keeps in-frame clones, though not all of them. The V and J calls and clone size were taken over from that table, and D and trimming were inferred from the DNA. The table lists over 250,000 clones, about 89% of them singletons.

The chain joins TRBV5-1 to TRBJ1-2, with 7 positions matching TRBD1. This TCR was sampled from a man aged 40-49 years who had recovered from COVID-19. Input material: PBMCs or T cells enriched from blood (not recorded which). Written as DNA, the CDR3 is TGCGCCAGCAGCTTGGCCTCGACAGGGACCTATGGCTACACCTTC. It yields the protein CASSLASTGTYGYTF.